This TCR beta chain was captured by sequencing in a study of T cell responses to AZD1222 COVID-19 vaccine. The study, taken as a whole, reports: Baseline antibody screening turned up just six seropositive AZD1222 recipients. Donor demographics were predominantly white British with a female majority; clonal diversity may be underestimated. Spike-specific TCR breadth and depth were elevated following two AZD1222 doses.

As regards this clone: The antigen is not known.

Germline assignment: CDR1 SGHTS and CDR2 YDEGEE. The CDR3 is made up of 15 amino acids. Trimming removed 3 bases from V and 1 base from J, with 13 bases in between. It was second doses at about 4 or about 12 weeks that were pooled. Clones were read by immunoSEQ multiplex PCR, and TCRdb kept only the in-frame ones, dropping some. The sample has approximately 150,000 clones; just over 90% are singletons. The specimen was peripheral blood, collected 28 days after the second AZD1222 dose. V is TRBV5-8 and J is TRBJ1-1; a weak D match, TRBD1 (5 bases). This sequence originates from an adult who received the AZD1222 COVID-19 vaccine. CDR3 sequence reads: CASSSTFQGNTEAFF. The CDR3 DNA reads TGTGCCAGCAGCTCCACATTCCAGGGGAACACTGAAGCTTTCTTT.